Listed below are T cell receptor beta chains from one sample, sequenced in a study of cytomegalovirus exposure and HLA in healthy donors. Profiled with immunoSEQ multiplex PCR; TCRdb holds only in-frame clones, not every one. The profile shows about 190,000 clones, 60% to 85% of them singletons. Material: PBMCs. The receptors here all came from a young woman in good health and CMV-seronegative. Each CDR3 is given with its conserved first and last residue. D genes are given only for firm matches. Clone size appears in some rows only: once, few, many, or a class for an expanded clone.

D	V	J	size	DNA	CDR3
TRBD2	TRBV5-1	TRBJ2-7	.	TGCGCCAGCAGCTTGGCCACGACTAGCGGCTCCTACGAGCAGTACTTC	CASSLATTSGSYEQYF
TRBD1	TRBV7-2	TRBJ2-7	.	TGTGCCAGCAGCCCCTCAGGGACAGGGCACGAGCAGTACTTC	CASSPSGTGHEQYF
.	TRBV5-1	TRBJ1-1	.	TGCGCCAGCAGCTTGTTCTTGGGGAGGGAAGCTTTCTTT	CASSLFLGREAFF
TRBD1	TRBV5-1	TRBJ2-3	.	TGCGCCAGCACCTCTGGACAGGGAACAGATACGCAGTATTTT	CASTSGQGTDTQYF
.	TRBV10-3	TRBJ2-5	.	TGTGCCATCAGTGGGTCACAGCAAGAGACCCAGTACTTC	CAISGSQQETQYF
.	TRBV6-1	TRBJ2-5	.	TGTGCCAGCACCCCGAGTGGGACAATCGGAGAGACCCAGTACTTC	CASTPSGTIGETQYF
TRBD1	TRBV11-2	TRBJ1-1	.	TGTGCCAGCAGCTTAGACAGGGGGCGGAAGACTGAAGCTTTCTTT	CASSLDRGRKTEAFF
TRBD2	TRBV5-1	TRBJ2-5	.	TGCGCCAGCAGCTTGACGGGGGGGGATGAGACCCAGTACTTC	CASSLTGGDETQYF
TRBD1	TRBV27	TRBJ1-5	.	TGTGCCAGCAGCACGGACAGGGGGATAGGTCAGCCCCAGCATTTT	CASSTDRGIGQPQHF
.	TRBV14	TRBJ2-7	.	TGTGCCAGCAGCCCCTCCCTAAGCGAGCAGTACTTC	CASSPSLSEQYF
.	TRBV5-1	TRBJ2-7	.	TGCGCCAGCAGCTTGGGTAGCGACCTCTACGAGCAGTACTTC	CASSLGSDLYEQYF
TRBD1	TRBV6-1	TRBJ1-5	.	TGTGCCAGCAAAGGAAGGGACAGGAGCAATCAGCCCCAGCATTTT	CASKGRDRSNQPQHF
.	TRBV6-1	TRBJ2-1	once	TGTGCCAGCAGTGAAGGCAGCAATGAGCAGTTCTTC	CASSEGSNEQFF
.	TRBV19	TRBJ1-2	.	TGTGCCAGTAGTACTCGACCCAAGAGCGGGAAGGGCTACACCTTC	CASSTRPKSGKGYTF
.	TRBV18	TRBJ1-1	.	TGTGCCAGCTCACCTATCGGGGGTCGGGGTGAAGCTTTCTTT	CASSPIGGRGEAFF
TRBD1	TRBV10-2	TRBJ2-2	.	TGCGCCAGCAGTGAGCCGCGGGACAGGGCGAACACCGGGGAGCTGTTTTTT	CASSEPRDRANTGELFF
TRBD1	TRBV5-1	TRBJ1-1	few	TGCGCCAGCAGCCTAGAGACAGGGGGCGAGCTTGAAGCTTTCTTT	CASSLETGGELEAFF
.	TRBV6-1	TRBJ2-7	.	TGTGCCAGCAGTGAAGCGGGGACAACTAACGCCTACGAGCAGTACTTC	CASSEAGTTNAYEQYF
TRBD1	TRBV15	TRBJ2-7	.	TGTGCCATTCAGGGGGCCTCCTACGAGCAGTACTTC	CAIQGASYEQYF
TRBD1	TRBV5-1	TRBJ1-1	few	TGCGCCAGCAGATGGACAGGGGACACTGAAGCTTTCTTT	CASRWTGDTEAFF
.	TRBV6-1	TRBJ1-3	.	TGTGCCAGCAGTGAACAGGACAACTCTGGAAACACCATATATTTT	CASSEQDNSGNTIYF
.	TRBV2	TRBJ2-1	.	TGTGCCAGCAGGTTAGCGTATAGCTCCTACAATGAGCAGTTCTTC	CASRLAYSSYNEQFF
.	TRBV6-1	TRBJ1-4	once	TGTGCCAGCTTTGATCCAGGAACTAATGAAAAACTGTTTTTT	CASFDPGTNEKLFF
TRBD2	TRBV29-1	TRBJ2-7	.	TGCAGCGGGACCGGGCTAGCGGGATTCGACGAGCAGTACTTC	CSGTGLAGFDEQYF
TRBD1	TRBV5-1	TRBJ2-7	.	TGCGCCAGCAGCTCGACAGGGCTCCGCGAGCAGTACTTC	CASSSTGLREQYF
.	TRBV28	TRBJ2-7	.	TGTGCCAGCAGCTCTTCCTACGAGCAGTACTTC	CASSSSYEQYF